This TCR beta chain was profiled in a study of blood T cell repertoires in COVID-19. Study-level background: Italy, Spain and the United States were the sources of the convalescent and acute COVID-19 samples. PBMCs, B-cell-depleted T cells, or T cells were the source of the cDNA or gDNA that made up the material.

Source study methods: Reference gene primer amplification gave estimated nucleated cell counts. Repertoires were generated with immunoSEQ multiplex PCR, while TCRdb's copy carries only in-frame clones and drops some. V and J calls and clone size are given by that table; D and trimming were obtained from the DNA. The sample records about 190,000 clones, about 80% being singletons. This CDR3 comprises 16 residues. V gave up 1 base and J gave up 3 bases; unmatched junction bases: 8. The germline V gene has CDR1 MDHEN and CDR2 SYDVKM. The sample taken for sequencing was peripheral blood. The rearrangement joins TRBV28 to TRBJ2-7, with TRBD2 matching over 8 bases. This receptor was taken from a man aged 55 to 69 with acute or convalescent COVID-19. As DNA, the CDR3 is TGTGCCAGCAGTTTATTATCGGGAGGGCTAATCTACGAGCAGTACTTC. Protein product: CASSLLSGGLIYEQYF.